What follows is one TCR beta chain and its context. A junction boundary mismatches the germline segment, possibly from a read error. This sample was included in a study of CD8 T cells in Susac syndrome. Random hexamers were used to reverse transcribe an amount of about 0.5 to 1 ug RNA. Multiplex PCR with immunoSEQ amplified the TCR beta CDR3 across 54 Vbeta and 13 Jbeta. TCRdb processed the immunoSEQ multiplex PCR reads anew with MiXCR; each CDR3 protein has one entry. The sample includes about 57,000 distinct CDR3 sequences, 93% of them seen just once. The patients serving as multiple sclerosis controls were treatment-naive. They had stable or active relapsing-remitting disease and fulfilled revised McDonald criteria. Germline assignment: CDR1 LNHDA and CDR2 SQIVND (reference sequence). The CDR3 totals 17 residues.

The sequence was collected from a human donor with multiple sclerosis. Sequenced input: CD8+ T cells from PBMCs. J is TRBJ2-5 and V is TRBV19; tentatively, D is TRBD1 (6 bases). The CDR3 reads CASSIGATFGQLEIQYF. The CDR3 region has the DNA TGTGCCAGTAGTATAGGGGCTACTTTCGGACAGCTTGAGATCCAGTACTTC.